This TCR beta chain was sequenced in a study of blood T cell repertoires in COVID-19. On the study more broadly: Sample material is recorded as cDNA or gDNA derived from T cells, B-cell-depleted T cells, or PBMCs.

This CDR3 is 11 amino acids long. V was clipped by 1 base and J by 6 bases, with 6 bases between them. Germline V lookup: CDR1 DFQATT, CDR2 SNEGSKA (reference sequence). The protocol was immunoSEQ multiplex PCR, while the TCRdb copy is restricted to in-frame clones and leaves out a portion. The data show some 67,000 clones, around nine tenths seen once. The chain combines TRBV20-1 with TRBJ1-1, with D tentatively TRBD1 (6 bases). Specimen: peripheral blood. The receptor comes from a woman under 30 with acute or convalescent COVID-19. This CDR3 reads CSARGTAEAFF. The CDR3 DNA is TGCAGTGCTAGAGGGACAGCTGAAGCTTTCTTT.